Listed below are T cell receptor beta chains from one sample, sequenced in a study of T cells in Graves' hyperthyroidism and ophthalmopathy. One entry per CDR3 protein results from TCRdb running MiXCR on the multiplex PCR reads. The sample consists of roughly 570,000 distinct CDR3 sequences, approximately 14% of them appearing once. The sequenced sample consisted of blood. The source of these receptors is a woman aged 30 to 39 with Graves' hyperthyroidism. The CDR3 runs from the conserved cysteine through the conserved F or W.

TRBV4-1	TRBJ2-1	CASSQDSGQGVNEQFF
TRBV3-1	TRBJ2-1	CASSQALAGGYNEQFF
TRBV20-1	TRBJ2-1	CSARDPAGSSYNEQSF
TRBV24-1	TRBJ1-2	CATSSGRNYGYTF
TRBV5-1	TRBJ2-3	CASSLSGADTQYF
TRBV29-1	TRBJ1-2	CSVSGGDNYGYTF
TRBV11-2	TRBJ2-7	CASSQDMTSYEQYF
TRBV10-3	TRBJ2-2	CAISPAGATGELFF
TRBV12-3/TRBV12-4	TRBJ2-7	CASASRGLPYEQYF
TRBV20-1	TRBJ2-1	CSARIGGFGGGYNEQFF
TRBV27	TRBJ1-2	CASSFIGGTGPGYTF
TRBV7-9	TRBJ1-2	CASSWGTGEGNYGYTF